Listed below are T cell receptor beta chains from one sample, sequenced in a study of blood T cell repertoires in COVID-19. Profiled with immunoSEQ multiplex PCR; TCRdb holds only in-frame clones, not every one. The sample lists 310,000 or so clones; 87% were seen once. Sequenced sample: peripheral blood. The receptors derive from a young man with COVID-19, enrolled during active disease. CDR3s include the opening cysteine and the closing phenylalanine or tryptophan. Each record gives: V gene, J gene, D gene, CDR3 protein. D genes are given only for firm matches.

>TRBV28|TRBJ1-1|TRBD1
CASSLWTGKNTEAFF
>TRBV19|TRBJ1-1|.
CASSIGGKMNTEAFF
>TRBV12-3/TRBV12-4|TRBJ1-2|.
CASSFSGGQGIFF
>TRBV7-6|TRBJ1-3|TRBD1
CASSLASDRGHTIYF
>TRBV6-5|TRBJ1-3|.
CASSSVISGNTIYF
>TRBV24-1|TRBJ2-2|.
CATSEQGGTGELFF
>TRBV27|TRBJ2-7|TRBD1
CASSFTGGSHEQYF
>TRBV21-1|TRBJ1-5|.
CASSKVGRDRNSNQPQHF
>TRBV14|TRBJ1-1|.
CASSQRTPNTEAFF
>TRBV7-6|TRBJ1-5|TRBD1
CASSSGQGAGQPQHF
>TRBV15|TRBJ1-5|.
CATSRDKAVYQPQHF
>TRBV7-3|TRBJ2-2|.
CASSSTGYTGELFF
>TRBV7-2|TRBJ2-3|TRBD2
CASSRTSVPDTQYF
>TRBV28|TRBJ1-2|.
CASSPTHRNYGYTF
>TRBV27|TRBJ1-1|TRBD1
CASSLTTGGGMTEAFF
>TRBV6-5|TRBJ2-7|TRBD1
CASSYGPGQVTYEQYF
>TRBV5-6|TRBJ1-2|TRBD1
CASSHPRQGRSYGYTF
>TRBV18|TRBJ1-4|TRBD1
CASSPPGQGAEKLFF
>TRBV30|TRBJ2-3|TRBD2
CAWRKGRLGLAGADTQYF
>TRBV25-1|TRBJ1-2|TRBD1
CASRDREDYGYTF
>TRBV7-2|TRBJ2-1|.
CASSRPGNEQFF
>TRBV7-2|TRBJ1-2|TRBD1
CASSPQTGDMMSYTF
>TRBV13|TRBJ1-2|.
CASSLSGTGVYGYTF
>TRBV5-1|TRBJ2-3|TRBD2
CASSLAGGDTDTQYF
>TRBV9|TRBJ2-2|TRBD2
CASSVVGTSGRMNTGELFF
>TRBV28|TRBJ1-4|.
CASITGATNEKLFF
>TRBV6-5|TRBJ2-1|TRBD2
CASRRLAGGRQFF
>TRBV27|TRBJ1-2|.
CASSALKTPGSGIYGYTF
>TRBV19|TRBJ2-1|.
CASSIDRAAGLFF
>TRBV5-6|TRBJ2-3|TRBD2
CASSLRAGGPSGDTQYF
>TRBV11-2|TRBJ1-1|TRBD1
CASSQQGDEAFF
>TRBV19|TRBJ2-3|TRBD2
CASSPRGRVMDTQYF
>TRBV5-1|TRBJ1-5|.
CASSLTGSSNQPQHF
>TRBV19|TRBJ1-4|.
CASSISSNEKLFF
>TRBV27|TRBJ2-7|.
CASSFRLGTRTSYEQYF
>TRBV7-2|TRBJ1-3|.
CASSSIYSGNTIYF
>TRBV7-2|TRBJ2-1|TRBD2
CASSFGGSGKNEQFF
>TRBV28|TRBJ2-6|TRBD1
CASSPRQGMAGANVLTF
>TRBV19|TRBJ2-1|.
CASSIDGGRWNEQFF
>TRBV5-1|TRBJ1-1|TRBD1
CASSLLPGQGVEAFF
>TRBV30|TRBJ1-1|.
CAWSRGRAAVTEAFF
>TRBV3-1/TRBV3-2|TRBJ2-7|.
CASSQDNPPPGSEQYF
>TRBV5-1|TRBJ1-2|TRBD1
CASSGQGAHDYGYTF
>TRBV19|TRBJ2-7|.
CAIRPGLGNPEQYF
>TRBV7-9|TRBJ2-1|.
CASSPQVYNEQFF